The 4 T cell receptor beta chains below come from one sample, sequenced in a study of cytomegalovirus exposure and HLA in healthy donors. TCRdb's table, derived via immunoSEQ multiplex PCR, lists solely in-frame clones and lacks some. The table has approximately 110,000 clones, around 94% seen once; the top ten hold roughly 1.2%. Sequenced sample: PBMCs. Source of these receptors: a young woman in good health and CMV-seronegative.

Only one count was recorded for this clone. This chain uses TRBV28 with TRBJ1-6, with D maybe TRBD1 (5 bases). V shed 3 bases and J shed 7 bases, with 10 bases lying between them. This CDR3 spans 14 amino acids. Germline V gene data show CDR1 as MDHEN and CDR2 as SYDVKM. The CDR3 is CASSFTGSNSPLHF. CDR3 sequence (DNA): TGTGCCAGCAGTTTTACAGGTTCGAATTCACCCCTCCACTTT.

This chain's CDR3 is CASSYSRDREAFF. The CDR3 coding sequence is TGTGCCAGCAGTTACTCCCGGGACAGGGAAGCTTTCTTT. This chain joins TRBV6-5 and TRBJ1-1, with 8 nucleotides matching TRBD1. The CDR3 is 13 residues long. Trimming at V came to 0 bases and at J to 8 bases, leaving 2 bases not matched to a gene. Germline lookup yields CDR1 MNHEY and CDR2 SVGAGI.

The rearrangement uses TRBV4-1 and TRBJ1-5; a weak D match, TRBD1 (5 bases). Trimming removed 4 bases at V and 2 bases at J, with 9 bases between. The CDR3 runs to 14 residues. Germline CDR1 is MGHRA and CDR2 is YSYEKL. The CDR3 loop reads CASSPEGGNQPQHF. The CDR3 DNA is TGCGCCAGCAGCCCGGAAGGGGGCAATCAGCCCCAGCATTTT.

The chain is built from TRBV2 and TRBJ2-5, with 8 bases lining up with TRBD1. The assigned J gene may be wrong: the sequence end matches TRBJ2-7 better. This CDR3 is built from 14 residues. Germline V gene data show CDR1 as SNHLY and CDR2 as FYNNEI. CDR3 loop: CASSARTGSDEQYF. Here the CDR3 DNA reads TGTGCCAGCAGTGCCCGGACAGGGAGCGACGAGCAGTACTTC.